The clone carrying this T cell receptor (beta chain) has only one observation. TCR beta VDJ and CDR3 profiles were obtained from a genomic DNA template. Each CDR3 protein gets one entry after TCRdb re-called the reads with MiXCR. The table has about 210,000 distinct CDR3 sequences, over 60% seen once; the top ten hold 25% to 35%. The V gene end was trimmed by 8 bases and the J gene end by 8 bases; junction bases not matched to a gene: 11. The length of the CDR3 is 15 residues. Germline V gene lookup returns CDR1 LNHDA and CDR2 SQIVND (reference sequence). This entry belongs to a study of CD8+CD57+ T cells in acquired aplastic anemia.

Sample: sorted CD4+, CD8+, or CD8+CD57+ T cells (not recorded which) from PBMCs. The genes are TRBV19 and TRBJ1-4; TRBD1 agrees at 10 bases. The receptor's source is a human donor in good health. This chain's CDR3 is CASGDLDRGKEKLFF. In nucleotides, the CDR3 is TGTGCCAGTGGGGATTTGGACAGGGGGAAAGAAAAACTGTTTTTT.